This TCR beta chain is drawn from a study of blood T cell repertoires in COVID-19. Study-wide context: The United States, Italy and Spain provided the acute and convalescent COVID-19 samples.

Notes on this clone: Distinct nucleotide sequences in the sample also encode this CDR3.

In the study's own analysis: Amplifying reference gene primers gave estimates of nucleated cell counts. Only in-frame clones appear in the TCRdb table, and some are missing; sequencing was by immunoSEQ multiplex PCR. The V and J calls and the clone size are those of that table, but D and trimming were determined from the DNA. This sample has 150,000 to 190,000 clones; under 90% occur once, and the top ten carry roughly 7%. Participants had their cohort set by participant-reported clinical history. Each recovered donor of Cohort 3 presented with two negative PCRs, clearance, or symptom resolution. Trimming pared 0 bases from V and 3 bases from J, leaving 7 bases between. The germline CDR1 and CDR2 sequences are SGHRS and YFSETQ. This CDR3 is 13 amino acids long.

Material for sequencing was PBMCs or T cells enriched from blood (not recorded which). The source is a man aged 50 to 60 who had recovered from COVID-19. The rearrangement uses TRBV5-1 and TRBJ2-7; D not certain. This CDR3 reads CASSLASGYEQYF. CDR3 DNA: TGCGCCAGCAGCTTGGCTTCAGGCTACGAGCAGTACTTC.